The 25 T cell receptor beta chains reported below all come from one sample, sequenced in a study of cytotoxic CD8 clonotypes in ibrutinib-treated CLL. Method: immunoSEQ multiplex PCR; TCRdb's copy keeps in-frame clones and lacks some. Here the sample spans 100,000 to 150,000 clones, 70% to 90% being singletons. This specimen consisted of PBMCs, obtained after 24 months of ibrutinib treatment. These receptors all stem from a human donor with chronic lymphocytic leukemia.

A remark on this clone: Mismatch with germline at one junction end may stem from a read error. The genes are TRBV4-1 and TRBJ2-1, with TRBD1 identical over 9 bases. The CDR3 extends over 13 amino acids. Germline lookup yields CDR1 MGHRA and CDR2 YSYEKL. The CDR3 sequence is CASSQEWTGVSIF. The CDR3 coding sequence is TGCGCCAGCAGCCAAGAATGGACAGGGGTCTCGATCTTC.

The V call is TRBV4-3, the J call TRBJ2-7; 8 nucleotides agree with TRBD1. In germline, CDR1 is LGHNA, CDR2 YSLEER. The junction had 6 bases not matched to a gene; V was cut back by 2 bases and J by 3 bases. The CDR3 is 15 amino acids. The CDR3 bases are TGCGCCAGCAGCCAAAATGGACAGGGTAACTACGAGCAGTACTTC. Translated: CASSQNGQGNYEQYF.

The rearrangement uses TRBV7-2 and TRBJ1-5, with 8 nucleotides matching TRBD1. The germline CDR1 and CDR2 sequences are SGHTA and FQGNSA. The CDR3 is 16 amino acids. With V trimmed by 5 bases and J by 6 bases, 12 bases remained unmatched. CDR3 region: CASSPTGSRGRQPQHF. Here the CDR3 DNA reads TGTGCCAGCAGCCCAACCGGGTCCAGGGGGCGTCAGCCCCAGCATTTT.

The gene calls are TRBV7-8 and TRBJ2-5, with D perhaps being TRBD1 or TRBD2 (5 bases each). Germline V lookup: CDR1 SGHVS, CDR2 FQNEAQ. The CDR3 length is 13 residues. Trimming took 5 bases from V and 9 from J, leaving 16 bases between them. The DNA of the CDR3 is TGTGCCAGCAGCCCCGGGACGGAGGCGGCCCAGTACTTC. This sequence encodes CASSPGTEAAQYF.

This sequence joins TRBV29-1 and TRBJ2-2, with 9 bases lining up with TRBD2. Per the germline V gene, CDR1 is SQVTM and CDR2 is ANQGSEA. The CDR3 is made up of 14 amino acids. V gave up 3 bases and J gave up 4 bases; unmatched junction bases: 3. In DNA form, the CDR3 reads TGCAGCGTTGATAGCGGGAGAGTCACCGGGGAGCTGTTTTTT. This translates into CSVDSGRVTGELFF.

The CDR3 DNA follows: TGTGCCAGCAGTTTGGTGGGGAACACTGAAGCTTTCTTT. Translating it yields CASSLVGNTEAFF. This chain links TRBV28 with TRBJ1-1; D is ambiguous. The CDR3 has 13 residues. Trimming removed 3 bases at V and 1 base at J, with 6 bases between. The germline V gene has CDR1 MDHEN and CDR2 SYDVKM. The full variable domain, its missing parts supplied by reference TRBV28 and TRBJ1-1, is DVKVTQSSRYLVKRTGEKVFLECVQDMDHENMFWYRQDPGLGLRLIYFSYDVKMKEKGDIPEGYSVSREKKERFSLILESASTNQTSMYLCASSLVGNTEAFFGQGTRLTVV.

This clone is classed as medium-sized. The CDR3 is CASSVGFWEDTDTQYF. The DNA for the CDR3 is TGTGCCAGCAGCGTAGGGTTTTGGGAGGACACAGATACGCAGTATTTT. This rearrangement joins TRBV9 to TRBJ2-3, with a weak D call TRBD2 (6 bases). There are 16 residues in the CDR3. Germline CDR1 is SGDLS and CDR2 is YYNGEE. The V end lost 0 bases, the J end lost 2 bases, and 13 bases lay between the germline ends.

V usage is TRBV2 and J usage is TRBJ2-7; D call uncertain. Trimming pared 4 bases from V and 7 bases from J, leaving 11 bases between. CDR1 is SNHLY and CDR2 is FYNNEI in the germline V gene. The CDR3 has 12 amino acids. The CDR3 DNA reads TGTGCCAGCAGTGTTGGTGCAGAGGAGCAGTACTTC. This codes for CASSVGAEEQYF.

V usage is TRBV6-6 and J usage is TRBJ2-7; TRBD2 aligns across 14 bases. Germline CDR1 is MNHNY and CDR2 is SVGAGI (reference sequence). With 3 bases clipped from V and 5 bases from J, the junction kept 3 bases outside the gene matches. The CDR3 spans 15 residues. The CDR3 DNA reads TGTGCCAGCAGTTATGTGGGACTAGCGGGAGACGAGCAGTACTTC. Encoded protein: CASSYVGLAGDEQYF.

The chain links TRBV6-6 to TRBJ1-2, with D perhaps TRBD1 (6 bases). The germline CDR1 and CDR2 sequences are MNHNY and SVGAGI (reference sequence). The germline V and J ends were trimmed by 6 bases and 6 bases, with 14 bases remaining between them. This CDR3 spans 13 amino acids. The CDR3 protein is CASRQTGLDGYTF. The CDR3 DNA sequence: TGTGCCAGCAGACAAACAGGGTTGGATGGCTACACCTTC.

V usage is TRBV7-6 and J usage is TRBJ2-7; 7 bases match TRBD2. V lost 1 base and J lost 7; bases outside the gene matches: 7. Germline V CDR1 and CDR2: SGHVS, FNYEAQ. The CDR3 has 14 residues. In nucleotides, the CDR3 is TGTGCCAGCAGCTTAGAGGCGGGAGTAGGTGAGCAGTACTTC. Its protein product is CASSLEAGVGEQYF.

In DNA, the CDR3 is TGTGCCAGCAGCTTGGGGACAGGGGGTAATTCACCCCTCCACTTT. This sequence encodes CASSLGTGGNSPLHF. The chain combines TRBV5-5 with TRBJ1-6; 10 nucleotides line up with TRBD1. Germline CDR1 reads SGHKS; CDR2 reads YYEKEE (reference sequence). This CDR3 has 15 residues. V dropped 0 bases and J dropped 6; count of bases not matched to a gene: 0.

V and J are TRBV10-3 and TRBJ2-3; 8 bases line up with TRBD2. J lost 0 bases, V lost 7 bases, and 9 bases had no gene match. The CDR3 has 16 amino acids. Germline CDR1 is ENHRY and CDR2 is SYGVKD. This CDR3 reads CAINPREGLSTDTQYF. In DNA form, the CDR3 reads TGTGCCATCAACCCACGGGAGGGCCTAAGCACAGATACGCAGTATTTT.

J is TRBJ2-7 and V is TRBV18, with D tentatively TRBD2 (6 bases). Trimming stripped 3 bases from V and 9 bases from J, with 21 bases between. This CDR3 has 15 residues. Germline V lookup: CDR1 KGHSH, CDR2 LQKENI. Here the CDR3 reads CASSPSRVDGGGQYF. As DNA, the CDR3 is TGTGCCAGCTCACCCTCAAGGGTAGACGGGGGAGGGCAGTACTTC.

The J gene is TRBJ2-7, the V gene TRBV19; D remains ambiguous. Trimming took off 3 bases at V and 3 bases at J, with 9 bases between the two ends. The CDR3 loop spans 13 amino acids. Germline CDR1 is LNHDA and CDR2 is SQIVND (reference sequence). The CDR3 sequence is CASSIHPNYEQYF. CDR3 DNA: TGTGCCAGTAGTATTCATCCCAACTACGAGCAGTACTTC.

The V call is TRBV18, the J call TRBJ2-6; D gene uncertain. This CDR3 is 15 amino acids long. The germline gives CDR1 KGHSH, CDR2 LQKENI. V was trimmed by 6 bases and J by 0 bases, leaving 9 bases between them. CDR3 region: CASSPGRSGANVLTF. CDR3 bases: TGTGCCAGCTCCCCCGGGCGCTCTGGGGCCAACGTCCTGACTTTC.

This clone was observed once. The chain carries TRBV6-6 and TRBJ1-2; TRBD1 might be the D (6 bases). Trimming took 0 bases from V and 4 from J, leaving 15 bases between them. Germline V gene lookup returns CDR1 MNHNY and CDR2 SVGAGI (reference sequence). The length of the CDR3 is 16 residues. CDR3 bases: TGTGCCAGCAGTTACTCCACGGGGGCGCTGGGCTATGGCTACACCTTC. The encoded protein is CASSYSTGALGYGYTF.

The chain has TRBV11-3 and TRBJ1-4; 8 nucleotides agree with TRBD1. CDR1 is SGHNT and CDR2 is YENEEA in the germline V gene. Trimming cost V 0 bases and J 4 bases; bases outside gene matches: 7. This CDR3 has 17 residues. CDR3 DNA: TGTGCCAGCAGCTTAGAACGGGACAGGCCCAATAATGAAAAACTGTTTTTT. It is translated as CASSLERDRPNNEKLFF.

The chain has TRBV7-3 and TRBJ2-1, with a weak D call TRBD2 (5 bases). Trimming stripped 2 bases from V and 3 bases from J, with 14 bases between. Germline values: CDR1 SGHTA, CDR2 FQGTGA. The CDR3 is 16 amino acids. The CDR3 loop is CASSLDGGGHYNEQFF. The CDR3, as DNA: TGTGCCAGCAGCTTAGATGGAGGCGGCCACTACAATGAGCAGTTCTTC.

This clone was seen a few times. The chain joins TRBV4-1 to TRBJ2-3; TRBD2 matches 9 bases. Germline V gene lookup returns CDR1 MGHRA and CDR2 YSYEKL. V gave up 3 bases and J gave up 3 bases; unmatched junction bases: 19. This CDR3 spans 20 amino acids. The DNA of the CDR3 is TGCGCCAGCAGCCAGACGAGGGCTAGCGGGACCCTGGGGAGGACAGATACGCAGTATTTT. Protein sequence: CASSQTRASGTLGRTDTQYF.

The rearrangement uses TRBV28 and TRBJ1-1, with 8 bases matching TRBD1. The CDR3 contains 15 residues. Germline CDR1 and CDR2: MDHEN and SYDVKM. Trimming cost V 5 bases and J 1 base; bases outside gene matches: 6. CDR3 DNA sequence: TGTGCCAGCAGTCAGACAGGGGTTGCGAACACTGAAGCTTTCTTT. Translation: CASSQTGVANTEAFF.

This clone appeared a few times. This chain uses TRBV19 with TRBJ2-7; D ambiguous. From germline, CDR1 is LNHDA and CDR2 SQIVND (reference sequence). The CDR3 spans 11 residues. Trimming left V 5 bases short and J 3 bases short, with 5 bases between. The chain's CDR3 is CASSVSYEQYF. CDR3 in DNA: TGTGCCAGTAGTGTAAGCTACGAGCAGTACTTC.

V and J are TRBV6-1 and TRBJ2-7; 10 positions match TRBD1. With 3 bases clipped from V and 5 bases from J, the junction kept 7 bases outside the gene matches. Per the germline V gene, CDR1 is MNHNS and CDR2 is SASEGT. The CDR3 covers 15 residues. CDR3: CASSDAGQGVHEQYF. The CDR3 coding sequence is TGTGCCAGCAGTGATGCAGGACAGGGGGTCCACGAGCAGTACTTC.

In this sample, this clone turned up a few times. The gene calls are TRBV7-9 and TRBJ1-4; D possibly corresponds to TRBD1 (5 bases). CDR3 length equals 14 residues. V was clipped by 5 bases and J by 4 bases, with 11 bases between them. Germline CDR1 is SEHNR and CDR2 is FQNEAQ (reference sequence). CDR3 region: CASSKGRLNEKLFF. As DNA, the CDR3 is TGTGCCAGCAGCAAGGGACGGCTTAATGAAAAACTGTTTTTT.

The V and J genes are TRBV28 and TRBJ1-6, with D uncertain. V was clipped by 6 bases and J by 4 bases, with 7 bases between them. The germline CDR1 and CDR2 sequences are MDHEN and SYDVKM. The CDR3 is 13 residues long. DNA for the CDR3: TGTGCCAGCAGGCTCGATTATAATTCACCCCTCCACTTT. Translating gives CASRLDYNSPLHF.